This T cell receptor beta chain emerged from a study of T cells in Graves' hyperthyroidism and ophthalmopathy. There are many counts of this clonotype. TCR beta CDR3 regions were amplified from RNA transcripts. The study used the HTBI primer set for a first-round RT-PCR of the TCR CDR3. TCRdb itself ran the multiplex PCR reads through MiXCR, one entry per CDR3 protein. The sample consists of 550,000 to 700,000 distinct CDR3 sequences, roughly 46% of them appearing once. This CDR3 spans 17 amino acids. Germline CDR1 and CDR2: LNHNV and YYDKDF (reference sequence). V gave up 5 bases and J gave up 3 bases, with 19 bases separating them. Used for diagnoses were clinical symptoms, serum thyroxine and TRAb, thyroid ultrasound and orbital computed tomography.

This chain joins TRBV15 and TRBJ1-4, with D perhaps matching TRBD1 (5 bases). The material sequenced was peripheral blood or thyroid tissue (not recorded which). The receptor's source is an adult woman with Graves' disease, either hyperthyroidism or ophthalmopathy (not recorded which). The DNA of the CDR3 is TGTGCCACCAGCTCCGGGACCGATTTATTGGCTAATGAAAAACTGTTTTTT. Translating it yields CATSSGTDLLANEKLFF.